These 25 T cell receptor beta chains originate from one sample sequenced in a study of T cell responses to AZD1222 COVID-19 vaccine. Assay: immunoSEQ multiplex PCR; the TCRdb copy retains only in-frame clones and omits some. The sample gives approximately 93,000 clones, approximately 89% of which show up once; about 5% is in the top ten. The sequences come from peripheral blood, collected 28 days after the second AZD1222 dose. These receptors were collected from an adult who received the AZD1222 COVID-19 vaccine.

This chain joins TRBV6-2 or TRBV6-3 and TRBJ1-5; D gene uncertain. In germline, CDR1 is MNHEY, CDR2 SVGEGT. The CDR3 length is 13 residues. Trimming left V 0 bases short and J 4 bases short, with 4 bases between. CDR3 in DNA: TGTGCCAGCAGTTACTCGGAGAATCAGCCCCAGCATTTT. Translated, it gives CASSYSENQPQHF.

The genes are TRBV6-5 and TRBJ2-2; D uncertain. V was pared by 0 bases and J by 6 bases, with 2 bases between. From germline, CDR1 is MNHEY and CDR2 SVGAGI. The CDR3 extends over 12 amino acids. The DNA of the CDR3 is TGTGCCAGCAGTTACTCAGCCGGGGAGCTGTTTTTT. It codes for CASSYSAGELFF.

The genes are TRBV24-1 and TRBJ2-6, with D possibly matching TRBD2 (5 bases). Deletions cut 4 bases from V and 4 bases from J, with 13 bases between. The V gene's germline CDR1 is KGHDR and CDR2 SFDVKD. The CDR3 loop spans 16 amino acids. The CDR3 sequence: CATSDGLSSGANVLTF. The CDR3 DNA sequence: TGTGCCACCAGTGACGGACTGTCCTCCGGGGCCAACGTCCTGACTTTC.

The chain joins TRBV6-5 to TRBJ2-1; D unresolved. Germline V lookup: CDR1 MNHEY, CDR2 SVGAGI. CDR3 length: 15 residues. V lost 4 bases, J lost 0 bases, and 10 bases lay in between. CDR3 amino acids: CASSLYPSSYNEQFF. CDR3 DNA sequence: TGTGCCAGCAGTTTGTATCCCAGCTCCTACAATGAGCAGTTCTTC.

This chain links TRBV7-3 with TRBJ2-2; weak D call: TRBD1 (6 bases). Germline lookup yields CDR1 SGHTA and CDR2 FQGTGA. V lost 0 bases to trimming and J lost 4 bases, with 15 bases between them. The CDR3 extends over 17 amino acids. The chain's CDR3 is CASSLTGAGSATGELFF. The CDR3 nucleotides are TGTGCCAGCAGCTTAACGGGGGCAGGGTCGGCCACCGGGGAGCTGTTTTTT.

The chain employs TRBV18 and TRBJ1-6; 10 bases match TRBD1. With V trimmed by 3 bases and J by 7 bases, 6 bases remained unmatched. CDR3 size: 16 residues. Germline CDR1 reads KGHSH; CDR2 reads LQKENI. This CDR3 reads CASSPGGQGGNSPLHF. The CDR3 DNA sequence: TGTGCCAGCTCACCGGGAGGACAGGGGGGCAATTCACCCCTCCACTTT. The full variable domain, completed using reference TRBV18 and TRBJ1-6, is NAGVMQNPRHLVRRRGQEARLRCSPMKGHSHVYWYRQLPEEGLKFMVYLQKENIIDESGMPKERFSAEFPKEGPSILRIQQVVRGDSAAYFCASSPGGQGGNSPLHFGNGTRLTVT.

The chain has TRBV2 and TRBJ1-5, with 8 bases matching TRBD1. Looked up from germline, CDR1 is SNHLY and CDR2 is FYNNEI. CDR3 size: 16 residues. J lost 7 bases, V lost 1 base, and 9 bases had no gene match. This CDR3 reads CASSEGEAGGWQPQHF. Written as DNA, the CDR3 is TGTGCCAGCAGTGAAGGGGAGGCAGGGGGCTGGCAGCCCCAGCATTTT.

The chain links TRBV18 to TRBJ2-7; a weak D match, TRBD1 (5 bases). This CDR3 is 14 amino acids long. The V gene's germline CDR1 is KGHSH and CDR2 LQKENI. V lost 6 bases and J 3 bases, leaving 15 bases between the germline ends. Here the CDR3 DNA reads TGTGCCAGCTCCCTTACGACAGAAGACTACGAGCAGTACTTC. This gives the protein CASSLTTEDYEQYF.

The V gene is TRBV12-3 or TRBV12-4, the J gene TRBJ2-3; D may be TRBD2 (6 bases). The CDR3 loop spans 13 amino acids. V gave up 5 bases and J gave up 4 bases, with 10 bases separating them. The CDR3 nucleotides read TGTGCCAGCAGTCTCCCGGGGGCAGATACGCAGTATTTT. This codes for CASSLPGADTQYF.

The chain employs TRBV5-6 and TRBJ2-2; 8 nucleotides line up with TRBD1. V gave up 2 bases and J gave up 0 bases; unmatched junction bases: 6. Looked up from germline, CDR1 is SGHDT and CDR2 is YYEEEE. CDR3 length: 17 residues. CDR3 sequence: CASSFGRDRTNTGELFF. CDR3 nucleotides: TGTGCCAGCAGCTTTGGACGGGACAGGACGAACACCGGGGAGCTGTTTTTT.

The chain carries TRBV10-3 and TRBJ2-5; 9 bases agree with TRBD2. Germline V gives CDR1 ENHRY, CDR2 SYGVKD. The CDR3 contains 16 residues. The V gene end was trimmed by 3 bases and the J gene end by 0 bases; junction bases not matched to a gene: 5. The CDR3 DNA is TGTGCCATCAGTGAAATCCTAGCGGGGAACCAAGAGACCCAGTACTTC. This codes for CAISEILAGNQETQYF.

The chain employs TRBV5-5 and TRBJ2-3; 10 nucleotides agree with TRBD2. J lost 0 bases, V lost 4 bases, and 5 bases had no gene match. Germline CDR1 is SGHKS and CDR2 is YYEKEE (reference sequence). The CDR3 is 16 residues long. For the CDR3, the DNA is TGTGCCAGCAGCCCAGCTAGCGGGGGAAGCACAGATACGCAGTATTTT. Amino acids: CASSPASGGSTDTQYF.

The chain uses TRBV12-3 or TRBV12-4 and TRBJ1-2; D unclear. Trimming removed 1 base at V and 5 bases at J, with 8 bases between. The CDR3 spans 13 residues. This CDR3 reads CASSLERPYGYTF. The CDR3 DNA sequence: TGTGCCAGCAGTTTAGAACGGCCGTATGGCTACACCTTC.

The chain combines TRBV27 with TRBJ2-7; TRBD2 matches 10 bases. J was trimmed by 1 base and V by 10 bases; bases with no gene match: 25. The CDR3 has 20 residues. Germline V gives CDR1 MNHEY, CDR2 SMNVEV (reference sequence). The CDR3 DNA reads TGTGCCACCTCCCCGCAACCCTACTCTAGACTAGCGGGTCCTTCCTACGAGCAGTACTTC. Translation gives CATSPQPYSRLAGPSYEQYF.

The genes are TRBV7-2 and TRBJ1-6; D not certain. V was clipped by 1 base and J by 10 bases, with 14 bases between them. CDR3 length: 15 residues. Germline V CDR1 and CDR2: SGHTA, FQGNSA. The CDR3 sequence is CASSLDWGLGSPLHF. Here the CDR3 DNA reads TGTGCCAGCAGCTTAGACTGGGGATTGGGCTCACCCCTCCACTTT.

V usage is TRBV6-5 and J usage is TRBJ1-1; D is ambiguous. V lost 0 bases and J 7 bases, leaving 3 bases between the germline ends. The CDR3 has 11 amino acids. In germline, CDR1 is MNHEY, CDR2 SVGAGI. In nucleotides, the CDR3 is TGTGCCAGCAGTTACTCTAGTGAAGCTTTCTTT. Protein sequence: CASSYSSEAFF.

This chain joins TRBV6-1 and TRBJ1-5; D is unclear. From germline, CDR1 is MNHNS and CDR2 SASEGT. The CDR3 is 14 amino acids. V lost 2 bases and J lost 1, with 6 bases in between. The CDR3 sequence is CASSEQDSNQPQHF. CDR3 DNA: TGTGCCAGCAGTGAACAGGACAGCAATCAGCCCCAGCATTTT.

This clone was counted once. The chain uses TRBV7-9 and TRBJ2-5; D is uncertain. Germline V gene data show CDR1 as SEHNR and CDR2 as FQNEAQ (reference sequence). The CDR3 length is 13 residues. The V end was cut by 1 base, the J end by 5 bases, with 8 bases between. In DNA, the CDR3 is TGTGCCAGCAGCTTAGAGATATTGGAGACCCAGTACTTC. Protein product: CASSLEILETQYF.

The chain employs TRBV6-5 and TRBJ1-1, with TRBD1 as a possible D gene (5 bases). Germline V gene data show CDR1 as MNHEY and CDR2 as SVGAGI. With 7 bases removed from V and 4 bases from J, the gap between germline ends came to 13 bases. This CDR3 is 13 amino acids long. CDR3 region: CASKLRRVTEAFF. Here the CDR3 DNA reads TGTGCCAGCAAACTCCGCAGGGTCACTGAAGCTTTCTTT.

The chain couples TRBV12-3 or TRBV12-4 to TRBJ2-5, with D possibly called TRBD1 or TRBD2 (5 bases each). The ends were cut back, 1 base at V and 12 bases at J, with 12 bases in the middle. This CDR3 has 12 residues. CDR3 residues: CASSLGGERKYF. Here the CDR3 DNA reads TGTGCCAGCAGTTTAGGAGGGGAGCGGAAGTACTTC.

This clone showed up just a few times. The V and J genes are TRBV7-2 and TRBJ2-3; D is undetermined. The CDR3 is made up of 11 amino acids. Trimming pared 3 bases from V and 4 bases from J, leaving 2 bases between. Germline V gene sequence: CDR1 SGHTA, CDR2 FQGNSA. The CDR3 loop is CASSFADTQYF. CDR3 DNA: TGTGCCAGCAGCTTCGCAGATACGCAGTATTTT. The variable domain in full, completed from reference TRBV7-2 and TRBJ2-3, reads GAGVSQSPSNKVTEKGKDVELRCDPISGHTALYWYRQSLGQGLEFLIYFQGNSAPDKSGLPSDRFSAERTGGSVSTLTIQRTQQEDSAVYLCASSFADTQYFGPGTRLTVL.

V gene TRBV6-2 or TRBV6-3 combines with J gene TRBJ1-5; TRBD1 matches 7 bases. In germline, CDR1 is MNHEY, CDR2 SVGEGT. This CDR3 comprises 16 residues. Losses at the gene ends were 2 bases for V and 2 bases for J; bases not matched to a gene: 6. CDR3 coding DNA: TGTGCCAGCAGTTACGTGACAGGGACGGGCAATCAGCCCCAGCATTTT. Translation gives CASSYVTGTGNQPQHF.

The chain links TRBV7-9 to TRBJ1-2; D remains unclear. The germline gives CDR1 SEHNR, CDR2 FQNEAQ (reference sequence). Between the trimmed V and J ends, which lost 2 bases and 8 bases, there was a span of 12 bases. The CDR3 has 13 residues. The CDR3 DNA sequence: TGTGCCAGCAGCTTATATCTTGGGAGCGGCTACACCTTC. Translation: CASSLYLGSGYTF.

The chain combines TRBV28 with TRBJ1-4; D is ambiguous. This CDR3 has 14 amino acids. V lost 7 bases, J lost 3 bases, and 12 bases lay in between. CDR1 and CDR2 (germline): MDHEN, SYDVKM. The DNA for the CDR3 is TGTGCCAGCAAGGTTGCAGATTCTAATGAAAAACTGTTTTTT. Translation gives CASKVADSNEKLFF.

This clone was detected only a few times. The chain joins TRBV7-6 to TRBJ2-1; D is undetermined. The CDR3 covers 14 residues. Germline CDR1 and CDR2: SGHVS and FNYEAQ. The V gene lost 3 bases and the J gene lost 6 bases, with 12 bases spanning the gap. This CDR3 is CASSFGSVGNEQFF. The CDR3 DNA reads TGTGCCAGCAGCTTTGGGTCCGTTGGCAATGAGCAGTTCTTC.